This record covers a single T cell receptor (beta chain). The data stem from a study of T cells in Graves' hyperthyroidism and ophthalmopathy. TCR beta CDR3 region amplification was performed from RNA transcripts. When the TCR CDR3 underwent first-round RT-PCR, the HTBI primer set was used. One entry per CDR3 protein, called by TCRdb with MiXCR from the multiplex PCR reads. The repertoire has more than 550,000 distinct CDR3 sequences, 45% of them found once; the top ten carry about 7.7%. The trim removed 5 bases at V and 6 bases at J, leaving 4 bases unmatched. Germline lookup yields CDR1 SGHTA and CDR2 FQGTGA. The CDR3 contains 14 residues.

The sequence was collected from an adult man with Graves' disease, either hyperthyroidism or ophthalmopathy (not recorded which). The material sequenced was peripheral blood or thyroid tissue (not recorded which). The chain employs TRBV7-3 and TRBJ1-5, with TRBD1 matching 10 bases. CDR3: CASSLRQGAQPQHF. The DNA of the CDR3 is TGTGCCAGCAGCCTTAGACAGGGGGCTCAGCCCCAGCATTTT.